This T cell receptor beta chain came from a study of T-cell reconstitution after alpha-beta-depleted transplantation in children. Unique molecular identifiers were used in preparing the TCRbeta library. In TCRdb, the PCR reads were re-called with MiXCR into one record per CDR3 protein. This sample yields fewer than 750,000 distinct CDR3 sequences, of which over 25% are seen a single time; just over 35% belongs to the top ten. This CDR3 is built from 16 residues. Germline CDR1 reads SGHVS; CDR2 reads FQNEAQ. V lost 1 base to trimming and J lost 5 bases; unmatched junction nucleotides: 5. This clonotype was detected only a few times.

This chain uses TRBV7-8 with TRBJ2-1; TRBD2 matches at 10 bases. The sequencing here drew on PBMCs, taken before TCRalphabeta/CD19-depleted stem cell transplant. This TCR was sampled from a boy in the first two years of life with Wiskott-Aldrich syndrome, due to receive a stem cell transplant. The CDR3 DNA reads as TGTGCCAGCAGCTTAGGTCCTAGCGGGGGTCACAATGAGCAGTTCTTC. This translates into CASSLGPSGGHNEQFF.